This note documents a single TCR beta chain sequence. Its antigen is currently not known. Qualities for individual bases were not recorded, and no much larger clone is one base off. These data belong to a study of OX40 agonist ivuxolimab in advanced cancers. Context from the whole study: The costimulatory receptor OX40 (CD134) was targeted by ivuxolimab, a fully human IgG2 agonistic monoclonal antibody. Intravenous ivuxolimab was administered to patients every 2 weeks at six dose levels: 0.01, 0.1, 0.3, 1.5, 3 and 10 mg/kg. Of the roughly 54 dose-escalation patients, hepatocellular carcinoma was present in about 20, melanoma in about 15, renal cell carcinoma in 9 and head and neck cancer in 9. A male proportion of roughly 85% and a mean age of roughly 58 years, ranging from roughly 23 to 79, were recorded for the dose-escalation cohort. Patients were allowed to have had prior anti-PD-1, anti-PD-L1 or anti-CTLA-4 therapy, and 40% of the dose-escalation patients had been treated with checkpoint inhibitors. Partial responses occurred in three dose-escalation patients, of whom one had hepatocellular carcinoma and two had cutaneous melanoma. Peripheral TCRbeta sequencing aimed to test whether ivuxolimab altered TCR sequence diversity and caused clonal T-cell expansion. The paper covers the monotherapy dose-escalation part of the phase I ivuxolimab trial, which included N of about 56 patients.

Overall results and qualifications from the work: At doses of 0.1 to 3.0 mg/kg, clonal expansion of both CD4+ and CD8+ blood T cells was observed from baseline to week 6. In the 0.1-3.0 mg/kg groups, partial responders had among the lowest normalized peripheral clonal expansion, particularly in CD8+ T cells. On average, CD8+ T cells showed more expanded clones than CD4+ T cells after ivuxolimab. Low levels of normalized T-cell clonal expansion were also seen in some patients who did not respond. Antigen specificity was not determined for the clonally expanded peripheral T cells.

For sequencing of the TCRbeta CDR3 region, genomic DNA was extracted from the sorted cells. The immunoSEQ Assay was used to sequence the TCRbeta CDR3 regions. TCRdb took over this immuneACCESS table, retaining in-frame rearrangements with V and J assigned. Such tables are incomplete; in checked studies, under half of the missing clones stem from an unresolved V gene, and the remainder is unexplained. This sample has 100,000 or so clones in its table, and 86% of those were observed once. Roughly 2.1% of the sample lies in the top ten. Patients with autoimmune disease history or receiving systemic immunosuppression were excluded from the trial. Peripheral blood for TCR sequencing was drawn from every dose cohort at baseline, at cycle 4 day 1 and at cycle 7 day 1. The samples were taken from a phase I, first-in-human, multicenter, open-label dose-escalation trial of ivuxolimab. Adults with locally advanced or metastatic head and neck squamous cell, hepatocellular, melanoma or renal cell carcinoma were enrolled in the trial. Before TCR sequencing, CD4+ and CD8+ T cells were separately sorted from peripheral blood.

This clonotype was sampled from an adult with an advanced solid tumor such as melanoma, head and neck, liver or kidney cancer. Sequences were derived from CD4+ or CD8+ T cells sorted from blood, sampled in a trial of the OX40 agonist ivuxolimab.

The nucleotides read TGTGCCAGCTCACCAGCACAACTAGAGACCCAGTACTTC. It translates to CASSPAQLETQYF. The V and J genes are TRBV18 and TRBJ2-5, with no confident D gene call. The germline V gene specifies KGHSH as CDR1 and LQKENI as CDR2. The CDR3 spans 13 residues, from the cysteine through the phenylalanine. Of the read, only the CDR3 DNA is kept; its 39 bases are in frame from base 1. A distance of 8 bases separates the germline ends of V and J, which lose 2 bases and 4 bases respectively.